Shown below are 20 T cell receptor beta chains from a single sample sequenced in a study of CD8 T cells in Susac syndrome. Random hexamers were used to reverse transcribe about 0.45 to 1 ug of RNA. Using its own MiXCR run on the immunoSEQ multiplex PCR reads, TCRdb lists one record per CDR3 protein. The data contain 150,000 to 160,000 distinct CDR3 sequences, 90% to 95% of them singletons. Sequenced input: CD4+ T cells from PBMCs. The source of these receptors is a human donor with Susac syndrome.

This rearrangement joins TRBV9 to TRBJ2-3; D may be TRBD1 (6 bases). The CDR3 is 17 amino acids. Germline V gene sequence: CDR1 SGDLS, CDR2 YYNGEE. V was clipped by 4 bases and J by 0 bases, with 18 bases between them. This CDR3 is CASSPPRTESSTDTQYF. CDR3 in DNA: TGTGCCAGCAGCCCTCCCCGGACAGAATCTAGCACAGATACGCAGTATTTT.

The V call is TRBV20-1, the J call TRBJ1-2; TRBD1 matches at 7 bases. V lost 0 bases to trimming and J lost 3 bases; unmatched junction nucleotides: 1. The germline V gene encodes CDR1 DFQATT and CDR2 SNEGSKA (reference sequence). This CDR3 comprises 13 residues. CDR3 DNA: TGCAGTGCTAGAGATCAGGGGGACTATGGCTACACCTTC. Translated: CSARDQGDYGYTF.

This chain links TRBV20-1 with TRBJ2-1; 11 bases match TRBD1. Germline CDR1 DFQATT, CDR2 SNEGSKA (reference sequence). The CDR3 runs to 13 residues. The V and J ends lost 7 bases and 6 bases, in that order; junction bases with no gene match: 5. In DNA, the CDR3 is TGCAGTGTCGAGGGACAGGGGGGCAATGAGCAGTTCTTC. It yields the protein CSVEGQGGNEQFF.

CDR3 sequence: CASSPRRGLGETQYF. The CDR3 nucleotides read TGTGCCAGCAGCCCCCGCCGGGGACTAGGGGAGACCCAGTACTTC. V usage is TRBV7-2 and J usage is TRBJ2-5, with 8 bases matching TRBD2. This CDR3 comprises 15 residues. With 5 bases clipped from V and 5 bases from J, the junction kept 10 bases outside the gene matches. From germline, CDR1 is SGHTA and CDR2 FQGNSA.

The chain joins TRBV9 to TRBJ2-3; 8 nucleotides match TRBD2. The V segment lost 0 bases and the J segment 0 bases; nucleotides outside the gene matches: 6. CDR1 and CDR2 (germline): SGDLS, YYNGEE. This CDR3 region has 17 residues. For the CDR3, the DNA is TGTGCCAGCAGCGTAGATTGGGCTAGCGGGAGCACAGATACGCAGTATTTT. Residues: CASSVDWASGSTDTQYF. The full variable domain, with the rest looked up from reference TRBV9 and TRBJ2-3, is DSGVTQTPKHLITATGQRVTLRCSPRSGDLSVYWYQQSLDQGLQFLIQYYNGEERAKGNILERFSAQQFPDLHSELNLSSLELGDSALYFCASSVDWASGSTDTQYFGPGTRLTVL.

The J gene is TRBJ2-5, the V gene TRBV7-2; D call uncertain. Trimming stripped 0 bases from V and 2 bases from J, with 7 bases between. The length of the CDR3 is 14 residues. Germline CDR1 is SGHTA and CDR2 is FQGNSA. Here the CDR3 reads CASSLAARQETQYF. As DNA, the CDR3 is TGTGCCAGCAGCTTAGCTGCCAGGCAAGAGACCCAGTACTTC.

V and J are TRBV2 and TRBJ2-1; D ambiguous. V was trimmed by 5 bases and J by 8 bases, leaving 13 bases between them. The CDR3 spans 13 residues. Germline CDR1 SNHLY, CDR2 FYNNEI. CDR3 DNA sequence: TGTGCCAGCAGTAATCCGGTTCGGGATGAGCAGTTCTTC. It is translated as CASSNPVRDEQFF.

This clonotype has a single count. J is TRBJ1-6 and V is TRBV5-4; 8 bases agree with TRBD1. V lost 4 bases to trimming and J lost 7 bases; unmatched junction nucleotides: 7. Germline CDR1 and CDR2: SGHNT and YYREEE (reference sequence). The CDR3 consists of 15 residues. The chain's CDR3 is CASSASTGANSPLHF. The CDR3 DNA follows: TGTGCCAGCAGCGCCTCGACAGGGGCGAATTCACCCCTCCACTTT.

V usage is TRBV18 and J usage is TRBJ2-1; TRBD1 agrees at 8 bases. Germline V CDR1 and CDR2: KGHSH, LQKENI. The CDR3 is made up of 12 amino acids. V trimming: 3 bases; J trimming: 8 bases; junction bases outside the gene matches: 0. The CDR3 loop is CASSPDRDEQFF. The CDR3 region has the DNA TGTGCCAGCTCACCGGACAGGGATGAGCAGTTCTTC. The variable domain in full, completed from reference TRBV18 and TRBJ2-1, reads NAGVMQNPRHLVRRRGQEARLRCSPMKGHSHVYWYRQLPEEGLKFMVYLQKENIIDESGMPKERFSAEFPKEGPSILRIQQVVRGDSAAYFCASSPDRDEQFFGPGTRLTVL.

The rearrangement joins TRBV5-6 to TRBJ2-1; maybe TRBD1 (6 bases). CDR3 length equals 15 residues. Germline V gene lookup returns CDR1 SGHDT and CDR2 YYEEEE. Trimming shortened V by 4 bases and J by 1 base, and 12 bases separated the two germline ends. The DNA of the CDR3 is TGTGCCAGCAGCGGTAGACAGGTTTCCTACAATGAGCAGTTCTTC. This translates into CASSGRQVSYNEQFF.

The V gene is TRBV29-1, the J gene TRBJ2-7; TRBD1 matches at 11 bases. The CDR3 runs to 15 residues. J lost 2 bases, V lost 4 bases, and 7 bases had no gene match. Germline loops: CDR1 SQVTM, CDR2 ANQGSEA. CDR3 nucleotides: TGCAGCGTTGCACACGGGACAGGGGGTCCCTACGAGCAGTACTTC. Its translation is CSVAHGTGGPYEQYF.

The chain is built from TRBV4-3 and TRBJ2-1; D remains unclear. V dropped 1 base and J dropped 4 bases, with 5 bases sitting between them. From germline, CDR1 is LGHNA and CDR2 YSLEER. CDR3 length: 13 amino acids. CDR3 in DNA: TGCGCCAGCAGCCAAGCCCTTTACAATGAGCAGTTCTTC. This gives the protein CASSQALYNEQFF.

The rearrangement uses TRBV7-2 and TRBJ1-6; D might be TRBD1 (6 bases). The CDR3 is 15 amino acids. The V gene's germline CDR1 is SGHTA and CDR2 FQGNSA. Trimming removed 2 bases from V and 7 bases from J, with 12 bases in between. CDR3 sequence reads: CASSLSTGRNSPLHF. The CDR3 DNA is TGTGCCAGCAGCTTATCCACAGGGCGGAATTCACCCCTCCACTTT.

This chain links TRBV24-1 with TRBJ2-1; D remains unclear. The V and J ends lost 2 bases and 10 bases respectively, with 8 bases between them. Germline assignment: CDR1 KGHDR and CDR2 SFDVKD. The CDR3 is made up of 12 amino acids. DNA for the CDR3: TGTGCCACCAGTGATTCTCGTCGCGAGCAGTTCTTC. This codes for CATSDSRREQFF.

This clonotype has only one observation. CDR3 protein: CASSIAAGGPYEQYF. As DNA, the CDR3 is TGTGCCAGTAGTATTGCGGCAGGAGGGCCCTACGAGCAGTACTTC. This chain joins TRBV19 and TRBJ2-7; D is possibly TRBD2 (6 bases). This CDR3 has 15 residues. CDR1 and CDR2 (germline): LNHDA, SQIVND (reference sequence). V shed 3 bases and J shed 2 bases, with 14 bases lying between them.

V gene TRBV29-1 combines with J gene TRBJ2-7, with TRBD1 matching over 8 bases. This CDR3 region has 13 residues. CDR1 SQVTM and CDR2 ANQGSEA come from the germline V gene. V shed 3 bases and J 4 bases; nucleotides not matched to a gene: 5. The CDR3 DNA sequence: TGCAGCGTTGAGGCGCAGGGGGCGTACGAGCAGTACTTC. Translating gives CSVEAQGAYEQYF.

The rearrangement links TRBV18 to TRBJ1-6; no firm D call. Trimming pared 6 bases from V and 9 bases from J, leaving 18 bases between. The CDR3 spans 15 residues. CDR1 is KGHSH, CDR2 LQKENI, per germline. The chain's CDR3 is CASSPGPQGGSPLHF. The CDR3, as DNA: TGTGCCAGCTCCCCCGGGCCCCAAGGTGGTTCACCCCTCCACTTT. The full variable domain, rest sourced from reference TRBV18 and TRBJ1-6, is NAGVMQNPRHLVRRRGQEARLRCSPMKGHSHVYWYRQLPEEGLKFMVYLQKENIIDESGMPKERFSAEFPKEGPSILRIQQVVRGDSAAYFCASSPGPQGGSPLHFGNGTRLTVT.

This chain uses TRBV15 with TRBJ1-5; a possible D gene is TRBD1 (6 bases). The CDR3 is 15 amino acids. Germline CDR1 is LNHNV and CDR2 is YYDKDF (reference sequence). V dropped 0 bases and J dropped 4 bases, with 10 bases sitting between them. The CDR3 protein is CATSREWTANQPQHF. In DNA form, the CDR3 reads TGTGCCACCAGCAGAGAGTGGACAGCGAATCAGCCCCAGCATTTT.

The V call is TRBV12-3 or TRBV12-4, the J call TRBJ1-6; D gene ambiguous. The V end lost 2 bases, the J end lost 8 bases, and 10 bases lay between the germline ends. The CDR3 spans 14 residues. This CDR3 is CASSLIMRDSPLHF. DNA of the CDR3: TGTGCCAGCAGTTTAATTATGCGGGATTCACCCCTCCACTTT.

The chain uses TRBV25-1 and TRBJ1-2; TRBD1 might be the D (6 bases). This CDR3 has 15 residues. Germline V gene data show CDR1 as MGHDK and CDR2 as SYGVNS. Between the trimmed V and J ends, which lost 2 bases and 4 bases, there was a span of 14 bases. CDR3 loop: CASSEGQSQAYGYTF. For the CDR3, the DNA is TGTGCCAGCAGTGAAGGACAGTCCCAAGCCTATGGCTACACCTTC.